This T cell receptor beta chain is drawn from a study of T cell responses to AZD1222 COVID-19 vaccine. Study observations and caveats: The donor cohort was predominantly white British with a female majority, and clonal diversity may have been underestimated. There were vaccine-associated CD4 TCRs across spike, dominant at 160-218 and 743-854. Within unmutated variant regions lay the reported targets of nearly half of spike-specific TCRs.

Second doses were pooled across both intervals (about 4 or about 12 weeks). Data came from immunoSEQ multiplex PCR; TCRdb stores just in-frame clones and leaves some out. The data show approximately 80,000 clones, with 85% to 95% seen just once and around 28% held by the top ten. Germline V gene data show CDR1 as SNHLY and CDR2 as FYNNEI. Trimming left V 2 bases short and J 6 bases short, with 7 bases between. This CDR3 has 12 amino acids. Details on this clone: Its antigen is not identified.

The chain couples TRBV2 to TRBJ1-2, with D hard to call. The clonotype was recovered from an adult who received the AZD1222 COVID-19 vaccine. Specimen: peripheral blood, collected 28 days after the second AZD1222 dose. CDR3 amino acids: CASSENGHGYTF. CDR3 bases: TGTGCCAGCAGTGAAAACGGCCATGGCTACACCTTC. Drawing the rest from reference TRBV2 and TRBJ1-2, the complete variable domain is EPEVTQTPSHQVTQMGQEVILRCVPISNHLYFYWYRQILGQKVEFLVSFYNNEISEKSEIFDDQFSVERPDGSNFTLKIRSTKLEDSAMYFCASSENGHGYTFGSGTRLTVV.